This TCR beta chain was retrieved from a study of cytotoxic CD8 clonotypes in ibrutinib-treated CLL. Across the study: Response sampling took place at median roughly 12 months of treatment, range 6 to 36. General study findings and limits: Clonality increased at ibrutinib response and stayed stable in sustained remission. At progression, however, it fell back toward baseline.

About this clone itself: Its antigen is still unknown.

Libraries were prepared by immunoSEQ multiplex PCR; TCRdb keeps only in-frame clonotypes and omits some of them. The profile shows roughly 15,000 clones, over 70% of them singletons. The clonotype was recovered from a human donor with chronic lymphocytic leukemia. The input for sequencing was PBMCs, taken before ibrutinib treatment.

In nucleotides, the CDR3 is TGTGCCAGTAGTATCTCCGCCGGGGCAAGCTCCTACGAGCAGTACTTC. It is translated as CASSISAGASSYEQYF. The chain couples TRBV19 to TRBJ2-7; D possibly matches TRBD1 or TRBD2 (5 bases each). V lost 3 bases to trimming and J lost 0 bases, with 15 bases between them. Germline V CDR1 and CDR2: LNHDA, SQIVND (reference sequence). CDR3 length equals 16 residues.